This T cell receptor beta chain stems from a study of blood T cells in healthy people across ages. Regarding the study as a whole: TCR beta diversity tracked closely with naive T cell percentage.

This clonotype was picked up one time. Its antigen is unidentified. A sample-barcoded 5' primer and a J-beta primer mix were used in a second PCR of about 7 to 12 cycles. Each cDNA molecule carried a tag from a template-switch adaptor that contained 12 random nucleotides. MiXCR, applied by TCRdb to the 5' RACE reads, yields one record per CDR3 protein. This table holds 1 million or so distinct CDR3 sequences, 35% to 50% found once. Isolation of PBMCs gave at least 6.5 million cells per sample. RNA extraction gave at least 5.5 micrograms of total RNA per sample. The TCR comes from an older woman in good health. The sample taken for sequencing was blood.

As DNA, the CDR3 is TGTGCCAGTAGTATGACAGGCGGCGGCTACACCTTC. It encodes CASSMTGGGYTF. This chain joins TRBV19 and TRBJ1-2; tentative D call: TRBD1 (6 bases). The CDR3 length is 12 residues. Germline values: CDR1 LNHDA, CDR2 SQIVND (reference sequence). Trimming stripped 3 bases from V and 8 bases from J, with 10 bases between.